This T cell receptor (beta chain) was obtained from a study of shared clonotypes between healthy human individuals. Naive CD4+ cells were CD45RA-selected; the remaining cells were memory. Generated by immunoSEQ multiplex PCR, the TCRdb table keeps only in-frame clones and is missing some. The repertoire holds 2 million to 2.5 million clones, with roughly 93% as singletons. Germline V lookup: CDR1 SGHRS, CDR2 YFSETQ. Trimming cost V 4 bases and J 3 bases, with 14 bases left between them. The CDR3 loop spans 14 amino acids. The sequenced sample consisted of naive CD4+ T cells from PBMCs. Subset specified: CD45RA+ positively selected. This clonotype was obtained from a man aged 18 to 29 in good health. Some clones in this sample may be carry-over from other donors' samples. The chain joins TRBV5-1 to TRBJ2-7; D is undetermined. The CDR3 region is CASSLEKGLYEQYF. CDR3 coding DNA: TGCGCCAGCAGCCTGGAGAAAGGTCTCTACGAGCAGTACTTC. Looking up the rest from reference TRBV5-1 and TRBJ2-7 gives the full variable domain: KAGVTQTPRYLIKTRGQQVTLSCSPISGHRSVSWYQQTPGQGLQFLFEYFSETQRNKGNFPGRFSGRQFSNSRSEMNVSTLELGDSALYLCASSLEKGLYEQYFGPGTRLTVT.